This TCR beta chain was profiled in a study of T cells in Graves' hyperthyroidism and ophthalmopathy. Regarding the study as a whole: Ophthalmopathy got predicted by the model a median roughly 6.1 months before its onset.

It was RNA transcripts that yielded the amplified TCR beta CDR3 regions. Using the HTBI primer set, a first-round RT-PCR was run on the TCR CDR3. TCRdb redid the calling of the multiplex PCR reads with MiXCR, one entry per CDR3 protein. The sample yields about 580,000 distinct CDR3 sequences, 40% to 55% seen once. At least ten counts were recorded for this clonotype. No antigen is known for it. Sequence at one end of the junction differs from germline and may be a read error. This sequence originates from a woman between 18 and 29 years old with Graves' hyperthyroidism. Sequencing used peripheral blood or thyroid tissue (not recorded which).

Here the CDR3 reads CASSLRTGGNYEQYF. The DNA of the CDR3 is TGTGCTAGCAGCTTAAGGACAGGGGGGAATTACGAGCAGTACTTC. This chain joins TRBV7-7 and TRBJ2-7, with 10 bases that match TRBD1. The CDR3 contains 15 residues. Per germline, CDR1 SSHAT and CDR2 FNYEAQ (reference sequence).